Many counts were recorded for the clone carrying this T cell receptor (beta chain). The target antigen is unknown. Amplification yielded TCR beta CDR3 regions, with RNA transcripts as the source. First-round RT-PCR with HTBI primers amplified the TCR CDR3 region. Each CDR3 protein gets one entry after TCRdb re-called the multiplex PCR reads with MiXCR. The sample comprises about 520,000 distinct CDR3 sequences, around 22% of which are singletons, and over 9% rests with the top ten. The germline V gene encodes CDR1 SGHVS and CDR2 FNYEAQ. CDR3 size: 16 residues. After removal of 1 base from V and 2 bases from J, the junction contained 4 bases not matched to a gene. This sample stems from a study of T cells in Graves' hyperthyroidism and ophthalmopathy. Study-wide findings and caveats: A 13 V-J signature model discriminated ophthalmopathy versus stable hyperthyroidism. Blood shared most expanded thyroid clonotypes above 0.001.

A Clinical Activity Score of at least 3, a NOSPECS grade of at least 4 and a duration under 3 months were recorded in the ophthalmopathy patients. Source material: blood. This chain joins TRBV7-6 and TRBJ1-5, with TRBD1 matching 8 bases. This clonotype originated in a woman aged 25-40 years with Graves' ophthalmopathy. The chain's CDR3 is CASSLGTGQGNQPQHF. The CDR3 DNA reads as TGTGCCAGCAGCTTAGGGACGGGACAGGGCAATCAGCCCCAGCATTTT.